The 3 T cell receptor beta chains presented below share a single source sample, sequenced in a study of CD8 T cells in Susac syndrome. Random-hexamer reverse transcription was applied to 0.5 to 1 ug RNA. Via MiXCR, TCRdb re-called the immunoSEQ multiplex PCR reads, giving one row per CDR3 protein. The sample lists about 130,000 distinct CDR3 sequences, approximately 90% occurring once. Input material: CD8+ T cells from PBMCs. Every receptor here comes from a human donor with multiple sclerosis.

The V gene is TRBV13, the J gene TRBJ2-1; 13 nucleotides agree with TRBD2. Trimming at V came to 5 bases and at J to 7 bases, leaving 2 bases not matched to a gene. The CDR3 runs 14 residues. Germline V gene lookup returns CDR1 PRHDT and CDR2 FYEKMQ (reference sequence). CDR3 region: CASSQGLAGNEQFF. Here the CDR3 DNA reads TGTGCCAGCAGCCAGGGACTAGCGGGGAATGAGCAGTTCTTC.

The rearrangement uses TRBV7-9 and TRBJ2-1; D possibly matches TRBD1 or TRBD2 (5 bases each). Trimming stripped 4 bases from V and 5 bases from J, with 18 bases between. The CDR3 contains 16 residues. The germline CDR1 and CDR2 sequences are SEHNR and FQNEAQ (reference sequence). This CDR3 is CASSSLAGTRDNEQFF. For the CDR3, the DNA is TGTGCCAGCAGCTCCTTAGCAGGGACGAGGGACAATGAGCAGTTCTTC.

This clonotype is a singleton in its sample. The chain is built from TRBV20-1 and TRBJ2-1, with TRBD2 matching over 9 bases. Germline V gene data show CDR1 as DFQATT and CDR2 as SNEGSKA (reference sequence). This CDR3 contains 17 residues. J lost 0 bases, V lost 6 bases, and 12 bases had no gene match. In nucleotides, the CDR3 is TGCAGTGCCGGACTTGAACTAGCGGGTAGCTCCTACAATGAGCAGTTCTTC. Its protein product is CSAGLELAGSSYNEQFF.